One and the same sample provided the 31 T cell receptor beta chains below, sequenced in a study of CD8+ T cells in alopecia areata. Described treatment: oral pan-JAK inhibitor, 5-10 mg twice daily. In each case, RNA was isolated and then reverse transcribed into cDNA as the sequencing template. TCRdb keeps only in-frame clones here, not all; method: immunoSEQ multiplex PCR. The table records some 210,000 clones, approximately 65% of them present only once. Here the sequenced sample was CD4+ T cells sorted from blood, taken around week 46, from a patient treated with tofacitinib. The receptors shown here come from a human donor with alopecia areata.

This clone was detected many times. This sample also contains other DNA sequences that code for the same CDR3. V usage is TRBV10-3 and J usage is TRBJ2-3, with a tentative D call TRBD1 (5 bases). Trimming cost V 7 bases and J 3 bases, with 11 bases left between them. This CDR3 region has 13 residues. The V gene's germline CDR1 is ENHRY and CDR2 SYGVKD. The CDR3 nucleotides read TGTGCCATCAATGGCCAGGGAACAGATACGCAGTATTTT. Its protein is CAINGQGTDTQYF.

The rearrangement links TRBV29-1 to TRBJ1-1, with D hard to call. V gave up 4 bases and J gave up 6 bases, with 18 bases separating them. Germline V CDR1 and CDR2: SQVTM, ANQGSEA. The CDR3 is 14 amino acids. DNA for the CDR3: TGCAGCGTTGTAATCGCGGCCTTACCCTCTGAAGCTTTCTTT. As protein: CSVVIAALPSEAFF.

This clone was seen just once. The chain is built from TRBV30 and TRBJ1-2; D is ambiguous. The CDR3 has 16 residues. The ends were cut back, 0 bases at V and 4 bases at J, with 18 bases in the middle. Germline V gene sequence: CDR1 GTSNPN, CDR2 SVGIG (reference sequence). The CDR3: CAWSVQSPGWAYGYTF. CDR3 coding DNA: TGTGCCTGGAGTGTACAGTCCCCAGGATGGGCCTATGGCTACACCTTC.

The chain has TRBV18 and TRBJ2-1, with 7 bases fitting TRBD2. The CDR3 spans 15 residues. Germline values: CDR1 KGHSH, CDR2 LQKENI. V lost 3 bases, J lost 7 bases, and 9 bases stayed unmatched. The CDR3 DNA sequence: TGTGCCAGCTCACCGAATTGGCAGGGAGGGAATGAGCAGTTCTTC. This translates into CASSPNWQGGNEQFF.

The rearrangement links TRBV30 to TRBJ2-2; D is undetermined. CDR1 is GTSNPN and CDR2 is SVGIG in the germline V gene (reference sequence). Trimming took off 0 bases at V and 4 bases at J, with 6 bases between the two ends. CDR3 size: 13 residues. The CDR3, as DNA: TGTGCCTGGAGTGTAGGTGGCACCGGGGAGCTGTTTTTT. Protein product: CAWSVGGTGELFF.

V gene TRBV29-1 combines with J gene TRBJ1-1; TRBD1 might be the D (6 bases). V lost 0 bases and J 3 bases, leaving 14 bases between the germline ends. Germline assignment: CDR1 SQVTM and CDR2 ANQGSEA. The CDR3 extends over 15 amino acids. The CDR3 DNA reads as TGCAGCGTTGAAGATCTAGGGGGGGCGCACACTGAAGCTTTCTTT. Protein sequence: CSVEDLGGAHTEAFF.

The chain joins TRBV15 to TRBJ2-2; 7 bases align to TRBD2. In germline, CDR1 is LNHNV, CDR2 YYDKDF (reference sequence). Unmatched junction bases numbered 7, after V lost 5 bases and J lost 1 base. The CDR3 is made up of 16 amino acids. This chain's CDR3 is CATSLTGGLNTGELFF. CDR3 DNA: TGTGCCACCAGCCTTACGGGGGGACTGAACACCGGGGAGCTGTTTTTT.

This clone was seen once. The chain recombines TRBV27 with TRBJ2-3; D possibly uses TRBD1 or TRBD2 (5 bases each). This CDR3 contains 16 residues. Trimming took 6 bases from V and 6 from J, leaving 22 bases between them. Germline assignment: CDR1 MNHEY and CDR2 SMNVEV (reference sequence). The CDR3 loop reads CASSWGPGSPVDTQYF. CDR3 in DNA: TGTGCCAGCAGCTGGGGACCGGGCTCCCCTGTGGATACGCAGTATTTT.

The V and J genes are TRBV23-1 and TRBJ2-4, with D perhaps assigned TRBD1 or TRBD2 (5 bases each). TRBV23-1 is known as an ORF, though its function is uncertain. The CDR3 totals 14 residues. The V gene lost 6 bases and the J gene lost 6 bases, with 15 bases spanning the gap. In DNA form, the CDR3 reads TGCGCCAGCAGCCAACAAACCGGGACAAACATTCAGTACTTC. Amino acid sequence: CASSQQTGTNIQYF.

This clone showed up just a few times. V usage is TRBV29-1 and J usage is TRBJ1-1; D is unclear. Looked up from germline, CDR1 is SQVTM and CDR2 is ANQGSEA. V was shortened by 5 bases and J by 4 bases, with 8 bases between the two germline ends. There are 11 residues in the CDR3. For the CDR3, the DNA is TGCAGCGTTCGGAGTGGCACTGAAGCTTTCTTT. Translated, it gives CSVRSGTEAFF.

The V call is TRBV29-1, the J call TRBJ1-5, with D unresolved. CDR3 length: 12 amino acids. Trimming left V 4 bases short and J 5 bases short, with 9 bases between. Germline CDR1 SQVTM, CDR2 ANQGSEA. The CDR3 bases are TGCAGCGTTGCGGGTTCAGATCAGCCCCAGCATTTT. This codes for CSVAGSDQPQHF.

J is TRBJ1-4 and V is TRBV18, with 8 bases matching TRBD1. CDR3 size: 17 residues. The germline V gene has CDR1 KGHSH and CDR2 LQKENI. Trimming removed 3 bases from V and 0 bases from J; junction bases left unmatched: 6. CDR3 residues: CASSPAGGRTTNEKLFF. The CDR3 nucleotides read TGTGCCAGCTCACCCGCAGGGGGCAGGACAACTAATGAAAAACTGTTTTTT.

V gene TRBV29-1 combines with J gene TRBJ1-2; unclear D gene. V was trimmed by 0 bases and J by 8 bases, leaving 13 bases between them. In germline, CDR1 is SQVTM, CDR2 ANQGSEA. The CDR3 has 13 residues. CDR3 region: CSVEDLVGFGYTF. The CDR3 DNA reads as TGCAGCGTTGAAGATCTGGTAGGGTTCGGCTACACCTTC.

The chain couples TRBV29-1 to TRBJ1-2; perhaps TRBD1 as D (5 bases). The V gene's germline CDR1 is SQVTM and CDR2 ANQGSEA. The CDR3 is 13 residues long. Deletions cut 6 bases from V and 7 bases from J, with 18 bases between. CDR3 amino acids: CSVLEQGASGYTF. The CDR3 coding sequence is TGCAGCGTATTGGAGCAGGGAGCTTCTGGCTACACCTTC.

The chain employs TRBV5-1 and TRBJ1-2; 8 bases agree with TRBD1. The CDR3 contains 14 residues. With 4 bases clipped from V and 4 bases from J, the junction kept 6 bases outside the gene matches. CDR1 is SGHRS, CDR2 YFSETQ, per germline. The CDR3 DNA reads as TGCGCCAGCAGCGTGGACAGGGAGGCCTATGGCTACACCTTC. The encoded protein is CASSVDREAYGYTF. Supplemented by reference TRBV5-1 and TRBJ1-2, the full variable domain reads KAGVTQTPRYLIKTRGQQVTLSCSPISGHRSVSWYQQTPGQGLQFLFEYFSETQRNKGNFPGRFSGRQFSNSRSEMNVSTLELGDSALYLCASSVDREAYGYTFGSGTRLTVV.

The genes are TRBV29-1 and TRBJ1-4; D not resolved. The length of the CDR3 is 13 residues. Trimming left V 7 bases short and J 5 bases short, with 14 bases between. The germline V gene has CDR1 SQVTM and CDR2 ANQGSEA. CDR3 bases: TGCAGCGCCAGTAAAGGAGGGAATGAAAAACTGTTTTTT. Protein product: CSASKGGNEKLFF.

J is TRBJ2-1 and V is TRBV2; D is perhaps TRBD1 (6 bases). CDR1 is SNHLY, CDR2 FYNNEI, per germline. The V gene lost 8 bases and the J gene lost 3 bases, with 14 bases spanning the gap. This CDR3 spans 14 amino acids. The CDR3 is CASGLGQYYNEQFF. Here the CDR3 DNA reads TGTGCCAGCGGGTTGGGACAATACTACAATGAGCAGTTCTTC.

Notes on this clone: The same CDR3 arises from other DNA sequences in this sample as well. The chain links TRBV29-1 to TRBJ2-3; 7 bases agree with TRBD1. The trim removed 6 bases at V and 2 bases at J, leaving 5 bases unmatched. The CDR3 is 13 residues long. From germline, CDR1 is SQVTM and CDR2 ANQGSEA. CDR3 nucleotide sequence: TGCAGCGTAGAGGGACAGCACACAGATACGCAGTATTTT. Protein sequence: CSVEGQHTDTQYF.

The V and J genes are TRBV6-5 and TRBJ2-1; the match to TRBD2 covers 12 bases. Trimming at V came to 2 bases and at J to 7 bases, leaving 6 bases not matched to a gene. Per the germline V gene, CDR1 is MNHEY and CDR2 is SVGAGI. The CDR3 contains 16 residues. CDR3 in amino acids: CASSYGLAGQGNEQFF. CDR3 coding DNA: TGTGCCAGCAGTTACGGACTAGCGGGGCAGGGGAATGAGCAGTTCTTC.

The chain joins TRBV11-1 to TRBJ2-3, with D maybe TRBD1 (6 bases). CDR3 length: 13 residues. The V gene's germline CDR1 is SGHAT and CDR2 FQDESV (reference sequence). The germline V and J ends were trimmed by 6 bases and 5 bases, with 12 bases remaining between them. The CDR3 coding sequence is TGTGCCAGCAGGGCAGGGGAGAGAGATACGCAGTATTTT. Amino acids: CASRAGERDTQYF.

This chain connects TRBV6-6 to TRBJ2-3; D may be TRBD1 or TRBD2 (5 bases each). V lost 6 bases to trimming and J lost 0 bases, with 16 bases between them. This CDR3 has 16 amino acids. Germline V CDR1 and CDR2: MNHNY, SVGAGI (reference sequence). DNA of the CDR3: TGTGCCAGCAGACCACTCGGGGACGCTAGCACAGATACGCAGTATTTT. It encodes CASRPLGDASTDTQYF.

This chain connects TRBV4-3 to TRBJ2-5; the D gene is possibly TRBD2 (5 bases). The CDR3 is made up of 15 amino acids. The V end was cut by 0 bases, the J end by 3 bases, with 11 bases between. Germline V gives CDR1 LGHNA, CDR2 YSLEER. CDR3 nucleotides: TGCGCCAGCAGCCAAGATCCTCGGGGTAAAGAGACCCAGTACTTC. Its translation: CASSQDPRGKETQYF.

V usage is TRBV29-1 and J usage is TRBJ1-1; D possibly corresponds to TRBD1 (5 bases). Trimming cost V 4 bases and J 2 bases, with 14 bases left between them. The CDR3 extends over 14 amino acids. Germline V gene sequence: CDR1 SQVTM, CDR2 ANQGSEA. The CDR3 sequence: CSVGFGTANTEAFF. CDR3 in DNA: TGCAGCGTTGGTTTCGGGACGGCAAACACTGAAGCTTTCTTT.

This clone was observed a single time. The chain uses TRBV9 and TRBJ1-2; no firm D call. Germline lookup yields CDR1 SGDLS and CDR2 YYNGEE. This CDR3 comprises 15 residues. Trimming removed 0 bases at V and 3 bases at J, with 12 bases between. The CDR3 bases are TGTGCCAGCAGCGTAGGGCCTACCCGGGACTATGGCTACACCTTC. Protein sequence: CASSVGPTRDYGYTF.

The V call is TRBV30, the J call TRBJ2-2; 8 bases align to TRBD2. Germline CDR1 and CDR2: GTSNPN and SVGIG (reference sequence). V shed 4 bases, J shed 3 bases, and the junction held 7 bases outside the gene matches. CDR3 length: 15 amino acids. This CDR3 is CAWNIPGGHTGELFF. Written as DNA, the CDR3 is TGTGCCTGGAACATTCCGGGGGGGCACACCGGGGAGCTGTTTTTT.

CDR3 protein: CASGLVLFRDSSYNEQFF. CDR3 sequence (DNA): TGTGCTAGTGGTTTGGTATTGTTCCGGGACAGCTCCTACAATGAGCAGTTCTTC. The chain is built from TRBV12-5 and TRBJ2-1, with 7 bases fitting TRBD1. The germline V gene encodes CDR1 LGHNT and CDR2 FRNRAP. V dropped 0 bases and J dropped 0; count of bases not matched to a gene: 8. The CDR3 runs to 18 residues.

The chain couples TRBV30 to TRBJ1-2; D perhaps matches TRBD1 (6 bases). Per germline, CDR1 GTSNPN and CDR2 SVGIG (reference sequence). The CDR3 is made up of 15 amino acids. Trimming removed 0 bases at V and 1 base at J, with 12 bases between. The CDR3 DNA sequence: TGTGCCTGGAGTGTACAGGGTAACTTTAACTATGGCTACACCTTC. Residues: CAWSVQGNFNYGYTF.

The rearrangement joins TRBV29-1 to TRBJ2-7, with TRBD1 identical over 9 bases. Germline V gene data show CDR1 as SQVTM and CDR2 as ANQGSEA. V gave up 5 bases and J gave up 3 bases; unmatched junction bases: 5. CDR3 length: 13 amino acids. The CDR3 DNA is TGCAGCGTTCCTGGACAGGGGTTCTACGAGCAGTACTTC. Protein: CSVPGQGFYEQYF.

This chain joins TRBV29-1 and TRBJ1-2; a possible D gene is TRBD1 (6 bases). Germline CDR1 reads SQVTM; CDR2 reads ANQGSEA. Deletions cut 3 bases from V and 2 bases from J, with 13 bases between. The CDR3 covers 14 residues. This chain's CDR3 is CSVELGGLNYGYTF. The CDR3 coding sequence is TGCAGCGTTGAGTTGGGGGGGCTGAACTATGGCTACACCTTC.

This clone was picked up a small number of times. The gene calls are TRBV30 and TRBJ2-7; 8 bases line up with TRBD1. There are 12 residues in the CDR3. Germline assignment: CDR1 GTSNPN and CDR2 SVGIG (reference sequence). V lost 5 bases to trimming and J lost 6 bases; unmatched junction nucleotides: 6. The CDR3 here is CAWGQGLGEQYF. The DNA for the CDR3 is TGTGCCTGGGGACAGGGATTGGGCGAGCAGTACTTC.

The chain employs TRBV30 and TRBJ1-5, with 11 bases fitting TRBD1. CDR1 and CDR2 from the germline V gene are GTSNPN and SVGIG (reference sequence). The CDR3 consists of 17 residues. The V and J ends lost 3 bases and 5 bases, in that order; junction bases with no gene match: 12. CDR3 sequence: CAWSRTGGGDTDQPQHF. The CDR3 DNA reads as TGTGCCTGGAGCAGGACAGGGGGCGGGGATACGGATCAGCCCCAGCATTTT.